This T cell receptor beta chain stems from a study of blood T cell repertoires in COVID-19. About the research overall: Samples came from the United States, Italy and Spain, spanning acute and convalescent COVID-19.

This CDR3 has 15 residues. Germline values: CDR1 SEHNR, CDR2 FQNEAQ (reference sequence). V dropped 5 bases and J dropped 4 bases, with 18 bases sitting between them. This clone was observed once. Authors' methods: Amplified reference gene primers provided the basis for estimating nucleated cell counts. TCRdb keeps only in-frame clones here, not all; method: immunoSEQ multiplex PCR. V and J calls and clone size come straight from that table; D and trimming were deduced from the DNA. The table lists more than 45,000 clones, approximately 90% of them singletons, with over 4% in the top ten. The sample comprised peripheral blood. This rearrangement joins TRBV7-9 to TRBJ2-7; no clear D. The origin of this receptor is a man aged 70 or older with acute or convalescent COVID-19. CDR3 region: CASSPGFHPEYEQYF. The DNA for the CDR3 is TGTGCCAGCAGCCCGGGTTTCCACCCTGAATACGAGCAGTACTTC.